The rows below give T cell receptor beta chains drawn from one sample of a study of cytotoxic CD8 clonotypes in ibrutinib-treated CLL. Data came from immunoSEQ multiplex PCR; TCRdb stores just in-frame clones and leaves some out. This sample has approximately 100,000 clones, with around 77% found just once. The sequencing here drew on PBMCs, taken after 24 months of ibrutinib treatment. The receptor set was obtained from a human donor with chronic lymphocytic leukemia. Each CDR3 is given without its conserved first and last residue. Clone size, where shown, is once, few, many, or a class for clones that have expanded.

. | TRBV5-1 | ASSLNDEQF
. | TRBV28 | ASSLYSLNTEAF
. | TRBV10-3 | AIREGQLEQY
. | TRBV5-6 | ASRVVGLDTGELF
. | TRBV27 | ASSLLGGRETQY
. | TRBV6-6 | ASSYLEEENTGELF
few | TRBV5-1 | ASSLSSLETQY
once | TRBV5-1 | ASSLDLAGGSTDTQY
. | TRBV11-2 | ASSPPSGWSYEQY
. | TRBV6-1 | AHGRGNQPQH
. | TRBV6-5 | ASTPDLGYGYT
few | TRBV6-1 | ASTGQGQFKAF
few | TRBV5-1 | ASSGSGLGRVTNTEAF
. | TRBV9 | ASSVSGTELYGYT
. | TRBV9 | ASSQGLAGVTGELF
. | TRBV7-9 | ASSSGPIYGYT
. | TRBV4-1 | ASRADEREGDEQF
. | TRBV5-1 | ASSPDREGYT
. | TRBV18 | ASSQGQGNTEAF
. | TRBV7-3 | ASSLGGENEQF
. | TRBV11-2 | ASSLEGQGPPVH
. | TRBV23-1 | ASSQVGFYEQY
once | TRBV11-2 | ASSLRGNTEAF
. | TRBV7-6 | ASSLEFVQGATDTQY
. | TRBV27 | ASSQRRGGGELF
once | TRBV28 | ASSPSWLAGGGNTDTQY
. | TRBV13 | ASSLSVSSYNEQF
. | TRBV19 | ASSFGVSGGTDTQY
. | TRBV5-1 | ASSLSGGLSYEQY
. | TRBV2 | ASNVRLEQY
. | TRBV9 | ASSVALSSGRSYGNEQF
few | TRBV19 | ASSFYSGNTIY
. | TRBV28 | ASSLPPPAPQH
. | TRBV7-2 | ASSSRRPGTQY
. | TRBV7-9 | ASSFSRDTDTQY
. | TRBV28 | ASSSRLANEQF
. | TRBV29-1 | SVVISSILGGY
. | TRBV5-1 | ASSILGLAGGYEQF
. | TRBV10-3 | AIRETSGENTGELF
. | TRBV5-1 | ASTRQMLNTGELF
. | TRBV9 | ASSVLHQENTEAF
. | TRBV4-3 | ASSQDWRRGETGELF
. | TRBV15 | ATSRASLATEQF
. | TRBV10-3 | AISVGVSTDTQY
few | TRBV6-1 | ASSEAGAVGEKLF